This T cell receptor beta chain was obtained from a study of blood T cells in healthy people across ages. A J-beta primer mix and a sample-barcoded 5' primer were used in a second PCR of about 7 to 12 cycles. Each CDR3 protein gets one entry after TCRdb re-called the 5' RACE reads with MiXCR. Of hundreds of thousands of distinct CDR3 sequences in the sample, about 27% were seen once. The length of the CDR3 is 14 residues. Trimming shortened V by 0 bases and J by 5 bases, and 9 bases separated the two germline ends. The germline CDR1 and CDR2 sequences are SGHRS and YFSETQ. The sample was also linked to a second study, of T cells of mothers and their children.

This TCR came from a boy younger than 10 in good health. This rearrangement joins TRBV5-1 to TRBJ1-5, with TRBD1 as a possible D gene (5 bases). The sequenced material came from blood. DNA for the CDR3: TGCGCCAGCAGCTTGGAGGGACTCCATCAGCCCCAGCATTTT. It is translated as CASSLEGLHQPQHF.